This T cell receptor (beta chain) derives from a study of TIL therapy for anti-PD-1-resistant metastatic lung cancer. Study overall: Four tumors were EGFR-mutant and two were ALK-rearranged. Tumors carried a median 1.5 non-synonymous mutations per megabase.

Study-wide results and caveats: Treatment-naive, never-smoker and oncogene-addicted patients were overrepresented in this highly selected cohort.

Concerning this clone: Antigen specificity is unknown.

Time point reported: pre-treatment sample, taken before nivolumab and TIL therapy. Patients were adults with stage 4 NSCLC. This was the immunoSEQ v3 assay. Produced via immunoSEQ multiplex PCR; TCRdb's table is partial and in-frame only. The repertoire holds tens of thousands of clones, with around 81% as singletons. The sequence came from a person aged 25 to 80 with non-small cell lung cancer. The starting material was blood, obtained at baseline.

CDR3 nucleotides: TGTGCCAGCAATCCGTCTGGCAATCAGCCCCAGCATTTT. Translated: CASNPSGNQPQHF. The rearrangement links TRBV28 to TRBJ1-5; unclear D gene. The V and J ends lost 7 bases and 2 bases respectively, with 9 bases between them. The CDR3 loop spans 13 amino acids. Germline CDR1 reads MDHEN; CDR2 reads SYDVKM.